This TCR beta chain was recovered during a study of shared clonotypes between healthy human individuals (dated by TCRdb to the early 2020s). In terms of the full investigation: Three men and a couple of women, aged 18 to 49 years, made up the cohort. Different laboratories and diverse techniques were used to prepare libraries and sequence TCR repertoires, to increase sequencing depth and limit assay-specific biases. The study deeply sequenced blood TCR repertoires of five healthy adults to estimate repertoire size and the extent of clonotype sharing between individuals. Leukapheresis yielded between about 0.85 and 10 billion PBMCs per donor. Per donor, three plates each were used for CD4 naive and CD4 memory, two for CD8 naive, and one for CD8 memory.

Overall results and qualifications from the work: Rarefaction of sorted-subset datasets indicated incomplete sequencing despite the large sequencing depth. Naive subsets generally had larger estimated clonotype richness than memory subsets did. Because the study included a small number of donors, the genetic and exposure-history diversity represented was limited. Around 5% of naive CD4, 3% to 4% of naive CD8, 2% to 2.5% of memory CD4, and around 0.42% of memory CD8 clonotypes were shared across several donors. Pairwise subsampling led to the expectation that sequencing depth would affect the degree of clonotype sharing among donors. Compared with non-shared clonotypes, the clonotypes found in all four sorted-subset donors had higher generation probabilities. Sampling was restricted to blood, and TCR repertoires in tissue are likely to differ from TCR repertoires in blood.

On this clone: The antigen it binds to is not known. No base quality information exists; no much larger clone differs at one position.

Inclusive of the bounding cysteine and phenylalanine, the CDR3 is 14 residues long. The only DNA kept is the CDR3, 42 bases in frame from the first base. CDR1 and CDR2 are read off the germline V gene as MDHEN and SYDVKM. From V the trimming removes 3 bases and from J it removes 5 bases, while the gene matches leave 6 bases of the junction unaccounted for. Using the deep immunoSEQ assay, multiplex PCR amplified TCR CDR3 regions from genomic DNA. Extracted genomic DNA from each cell subset was distributed evenly across all wells of several immunoSEQ 96-well plates, and each plate was treated as a replicate. Each replicate PCR for sorted subsets received roughly 0.2 ug genomic DNA, equal to roughly 33,000 T cell genomes. The purified libraries were quantified using a Qubit 3.0 fluorometer, sized with a Bioanalyzer 2100, and then quantified again using the KAPA Library Quantification kit. Every immunoSEQ 96-well plate was sequenced on a separate single-read 150-cycle Illumina NextSeq 550 flow cell. From the authors' description of their analysis: Because the immunoSEQ output included only junctional sequences and no quality scores, the filtering could not be the same as the filtering used for full-length reads. Sequences were annotated with PyIR, a Python wrapper for IgBLAST v1.9, and V/J genes and CDR3 were assigned using IMGT germline references. Any read was removed if the V/J assignment was weak (E-value above 1e-6), the CDR3 was missing, or the read contained stop codons, out-of-frame junctions, or ambiguous translated residues. V3J clonotypes were defined as sequences sharing the same inferred V gene, J gene, and CDR3 amino acid sequence. Percentage overlap between repertoires was computed as shared unique clonotypes divided by the size of the smaller repertoire. Three approaches were used to assess repertoire richness: RTK rarefaction, the Chao1 estimator, and Recon v2.1 estimates of unobserved clonotypes. OLGA was used to compute generation probabilities for all TCRbeta clonotypes that the gDNA method yielded from a handful of donors. This is the immuneACCESS table as TCRdb keeps it, with only in-frame sequences that have V and J called. A part of the clones is gone; compared with another copy, unresolved V genes explain less than half, and the rest is unexplained. That table supplies the V and J calls and clone size; D and trimming were determined from the DNA. Across this sample there are about 550,000 clones, with roughly 95% seen only once. The top ten clonotypes cover roughly 0.1% of the sample.

CD8 naive samples consisted of CD45RO-negative cells that were positively selected for CCR7, yielding a CD45RA+CCR7+ population without TemRA cells. Healthy HIV-negative adults with no recently reported acute infections or vaccinations were included as donors. Every donor was a Caucasian adult residing in Nashville, Tennessee, USA. Blood was obtained by leukapheresis, after which PBMCs were separated by Ficoll-Histopaque density gradient centrifugation and cryopreserved in liquid nitrogen vapor phase. Analytical flow cytometry was used to check the purity and quantity of every magnetically sorted T cell population. From each sorted fraction, genomic DNA was isolated and quantified by UV absorbance on a Nanodrop 2000c.

Sequencing was performed on naive CD8+ T cells sorted from blood. What the cell subset or site label conveys for this sample: CD45RA+CCR7+. The clonotype originates from a woman aged 25 to 39 in good health. The receptor chain draws on TRBV28 and TRBJ1-1; 7 central bases correspond to TRBD1. CDR3 region: CASSFLEGATEAFF. The DNA sequence reads TGTGCCAGCAGTTTTTTGGAGGGGGCTACTGAAGCTTTCTTT.